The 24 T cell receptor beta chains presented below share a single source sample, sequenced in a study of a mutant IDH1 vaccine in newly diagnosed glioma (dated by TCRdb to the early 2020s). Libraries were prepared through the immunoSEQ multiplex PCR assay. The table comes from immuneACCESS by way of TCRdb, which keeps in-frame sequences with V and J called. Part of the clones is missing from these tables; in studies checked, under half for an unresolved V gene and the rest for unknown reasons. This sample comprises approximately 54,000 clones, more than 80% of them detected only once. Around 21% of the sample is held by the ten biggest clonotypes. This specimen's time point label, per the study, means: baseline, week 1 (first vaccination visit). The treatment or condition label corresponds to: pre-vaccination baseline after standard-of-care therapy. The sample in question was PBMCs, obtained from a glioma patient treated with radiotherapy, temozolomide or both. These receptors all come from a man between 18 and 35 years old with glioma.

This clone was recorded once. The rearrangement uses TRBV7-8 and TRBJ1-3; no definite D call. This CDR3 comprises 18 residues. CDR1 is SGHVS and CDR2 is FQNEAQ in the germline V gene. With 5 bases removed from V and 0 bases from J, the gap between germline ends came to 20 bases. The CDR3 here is CASSETPRTVSSGNTIYF. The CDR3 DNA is TGTGCCAGCAGCGAAACCCCGCGGACCGTTAGCTCTGGAAACACCATATATTTT. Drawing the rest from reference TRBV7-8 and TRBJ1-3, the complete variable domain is GAGVSQSPRYKVAKRGQDVALRCDPISGHVSLFWYQQALGQGPEFLTYFQNEAQLDKSGLPSDRFFAERPEGSVSTLKIQRTQQEDSAVYLCASSETPRTVSSGNTIYFGEGSWLTVV.

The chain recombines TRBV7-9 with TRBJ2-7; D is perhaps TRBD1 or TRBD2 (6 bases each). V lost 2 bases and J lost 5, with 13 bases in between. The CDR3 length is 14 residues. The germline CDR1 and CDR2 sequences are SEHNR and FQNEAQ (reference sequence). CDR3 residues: CASSLNGGLNEQYF. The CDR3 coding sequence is TGTGCCAGCAGCTTAAATGGGGGGCTTAACGAGCAGTACTTC.

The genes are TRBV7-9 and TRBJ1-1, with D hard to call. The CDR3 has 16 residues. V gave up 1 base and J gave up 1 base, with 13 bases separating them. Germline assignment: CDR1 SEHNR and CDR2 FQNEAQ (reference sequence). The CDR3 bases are TGTGCCAGCAGCTTAGGGGAAGGAAGGGCGAACACTGAAGCTTTCTTT. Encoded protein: CASSLGEGRANTEAFF.

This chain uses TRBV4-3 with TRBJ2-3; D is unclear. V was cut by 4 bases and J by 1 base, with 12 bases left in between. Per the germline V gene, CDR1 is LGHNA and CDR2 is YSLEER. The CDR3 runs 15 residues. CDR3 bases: TGCGCCAGCAGCCGGAGCCCCACACGCACAGATACGCAGTATTTT. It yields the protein CASSRSPTRTDTQYF.

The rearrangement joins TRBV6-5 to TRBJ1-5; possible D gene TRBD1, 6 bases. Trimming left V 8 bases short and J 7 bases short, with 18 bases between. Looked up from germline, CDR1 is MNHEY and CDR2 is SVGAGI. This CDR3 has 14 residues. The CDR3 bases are TGTGCCAGCGGGGGAGGGGGAGCGGGGCAGCCCCAGCATTTT. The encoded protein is CASGGGGAGQPQHF.

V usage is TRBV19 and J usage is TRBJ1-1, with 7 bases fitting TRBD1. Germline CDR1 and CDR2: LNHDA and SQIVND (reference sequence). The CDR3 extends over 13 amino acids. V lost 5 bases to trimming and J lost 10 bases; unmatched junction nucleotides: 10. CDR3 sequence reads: CASSERQGLGAFF. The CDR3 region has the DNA TGTGCCAGTAGTGAGCGACAGGGTTTGGGAGCTTTCTTT.

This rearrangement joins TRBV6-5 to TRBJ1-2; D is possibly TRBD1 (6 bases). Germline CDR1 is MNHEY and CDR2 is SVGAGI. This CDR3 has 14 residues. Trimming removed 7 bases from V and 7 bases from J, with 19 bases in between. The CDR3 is CASTRSGATGGYTF. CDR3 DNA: TGTGCCAGCACGCGGTCAGGGGCCACCGGTGGCTACACCTTC.

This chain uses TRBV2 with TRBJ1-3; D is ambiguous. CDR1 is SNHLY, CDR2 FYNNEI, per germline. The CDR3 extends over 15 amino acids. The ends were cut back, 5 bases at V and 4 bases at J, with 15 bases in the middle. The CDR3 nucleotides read TGTGCCAGCAGTCCAATCGGGCCTCGGGGAAACACCATATATTTT. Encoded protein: CASSPIGPRGNTIYF.

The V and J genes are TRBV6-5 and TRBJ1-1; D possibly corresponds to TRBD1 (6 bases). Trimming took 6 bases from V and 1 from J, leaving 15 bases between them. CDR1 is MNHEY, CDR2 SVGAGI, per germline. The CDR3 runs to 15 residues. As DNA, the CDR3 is TGTGCCAGCAGACGTGGGACATCAACGAACACTGAAGCTTTCTTT. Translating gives CASRRGTSTNTEAFF.

The CDR3 loop is CASSAEGVGNTIYF. Here the CDR3 DNA reads TGTGCCAGCAGCGCCGAGGGGGTTGGAAACACCATATATTTT. V is TRBV9 and J is TRBJ1-3, with a weak D call TRBD1 (6 bases). V was clipped by 3 bases and J by 3 bases, with 10 bases between them. There are 14 residues in the CDR3. Germline CDR1 is SGDLS and CDR2 is YYNGEE. Full variable domain (missing parts from reference TRBV9 and TRBJ1-3): DSGVTQTPKHLITATGQRVTLRCSPRSGDLSVYWYQQSLDQGLQFLIQYYNGEERAKGNILERFSAQQFPDLHSELNLSSLELGDSALYFCASSAEGVGNTIYFGEGSWLTVV.

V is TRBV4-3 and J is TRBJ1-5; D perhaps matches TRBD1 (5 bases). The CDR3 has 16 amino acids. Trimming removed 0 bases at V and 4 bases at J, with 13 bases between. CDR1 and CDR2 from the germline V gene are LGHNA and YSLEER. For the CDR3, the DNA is TGCGCCAGCAGCCAAGATCAAGGGGCGAGGAATCAGCCCCAGCATTTT. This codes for CASSQDQGARNQPQHF.

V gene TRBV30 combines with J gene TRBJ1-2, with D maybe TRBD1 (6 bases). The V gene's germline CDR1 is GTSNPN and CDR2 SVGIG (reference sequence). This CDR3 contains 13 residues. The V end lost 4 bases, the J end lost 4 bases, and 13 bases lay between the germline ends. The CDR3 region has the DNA TGTGCCTGGACCGATGGACAGAGCTATGGCTACACCTTC. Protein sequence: CAWTDGQSYGYTF.

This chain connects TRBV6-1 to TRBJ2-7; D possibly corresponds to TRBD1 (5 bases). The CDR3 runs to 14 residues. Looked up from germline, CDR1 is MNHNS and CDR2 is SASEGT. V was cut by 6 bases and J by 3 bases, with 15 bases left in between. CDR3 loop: CASRLDSRDYEQYF. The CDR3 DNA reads TGTGCCAGCAGACTCGACAGCCGAGACTACGAGCAGTACTTC.

CDR3 DNA: TGTGCCAGCAGTGAAACCCTCCTGACAGTAGGGATGGAGACCCAGTACTTC. This translates into CASSETLLTVGMETQYF. This chain joins TRBV2 and TRBJ2-5; maybe TRBD1 (5 bases). The CDR3 spans 17 residues. Trimming removed 2 bases from V and 5 bases from J, with 21 bases in between. The germline CDR1 and CDR2 sequences are SNHLY and FYNNEI.

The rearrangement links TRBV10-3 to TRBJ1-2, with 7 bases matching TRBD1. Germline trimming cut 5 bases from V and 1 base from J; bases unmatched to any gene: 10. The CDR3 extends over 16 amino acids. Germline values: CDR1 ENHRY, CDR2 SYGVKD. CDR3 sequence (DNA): TGTGCCATCAGTCACTCCCGGGACAGCCTTAACTATGGCTACACCTTC. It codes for CAISHSRDSLNYGYTF.

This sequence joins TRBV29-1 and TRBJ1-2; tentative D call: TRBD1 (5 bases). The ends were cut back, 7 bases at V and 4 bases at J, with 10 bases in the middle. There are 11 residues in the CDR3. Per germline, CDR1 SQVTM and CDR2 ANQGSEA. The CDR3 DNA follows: TGCAGCGCCGTGACAGCCTATGGCTACACCTTC. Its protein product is CSAVTAYGYTF.

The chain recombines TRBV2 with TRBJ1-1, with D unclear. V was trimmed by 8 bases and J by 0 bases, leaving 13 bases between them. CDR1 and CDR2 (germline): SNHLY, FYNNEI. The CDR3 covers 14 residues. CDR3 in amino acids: CASGSAWVNTEAFF. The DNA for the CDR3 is TGTGCCAGCGGATCCGCTTGGGTGAACACTGAAGCTTTCTTT. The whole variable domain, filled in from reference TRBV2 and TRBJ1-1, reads EPEVTQTPSHQVTQMGQEVILRCVPISNHLYFYWYRQILGQKVEFLVSFYNNEISEKSEIFDDQFSVERPDGSNFTLKIRSTKLEDSAMYFCASGSAWVNTEAFFGQGTRLTVV.

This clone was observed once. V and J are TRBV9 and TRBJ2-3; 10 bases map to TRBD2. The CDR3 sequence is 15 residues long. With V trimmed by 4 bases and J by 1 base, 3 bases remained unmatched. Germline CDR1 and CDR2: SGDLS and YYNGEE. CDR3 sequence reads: CASSRGTSGTDTQYF. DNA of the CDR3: TGTGCCAGCAGCCGGGGGACTAGCGGCACAGATACGCAGTATTTT.

The CDR3 loop reads CASSLDFYSLGGYTF. The CDR3 coding sequence is TGTGCCAGCAGCTTAGACTTTTACAGTTTGGGCGGCTACACCTTC. The chain links TRBV7-2 to TRBJ1-2; D is undetermined. Trimming removed 1 base at V and 8 bases at J, with 17 bases between. This CDR3 comprises 15 residues. Germline V gives CDR1 SGHTA, CDR2 FQGNSA.

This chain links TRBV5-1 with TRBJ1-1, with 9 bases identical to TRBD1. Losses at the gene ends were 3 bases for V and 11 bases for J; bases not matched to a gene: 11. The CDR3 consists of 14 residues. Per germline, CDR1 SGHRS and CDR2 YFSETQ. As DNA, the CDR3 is TGCGCCAGCAGCTGGACGGACAGGGGAAGGGCGGCTTTCTTT. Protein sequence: CASSWTDRGRAAFF.

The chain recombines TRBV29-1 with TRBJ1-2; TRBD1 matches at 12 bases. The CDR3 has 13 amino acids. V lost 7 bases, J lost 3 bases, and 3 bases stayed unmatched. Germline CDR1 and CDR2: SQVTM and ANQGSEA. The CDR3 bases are TGCAGCGCCGGGACAGGGGGCGACTATGGCTACACCTTC. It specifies CSAGTGGDYGYTF.

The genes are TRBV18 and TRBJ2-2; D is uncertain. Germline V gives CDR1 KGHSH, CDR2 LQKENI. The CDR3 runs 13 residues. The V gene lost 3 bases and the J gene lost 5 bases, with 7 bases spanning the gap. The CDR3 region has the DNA TGTGCCAGCTCACCGGAGTATACCGGGGAGCTGTTTTTT. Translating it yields CASSPEYTGELFF.

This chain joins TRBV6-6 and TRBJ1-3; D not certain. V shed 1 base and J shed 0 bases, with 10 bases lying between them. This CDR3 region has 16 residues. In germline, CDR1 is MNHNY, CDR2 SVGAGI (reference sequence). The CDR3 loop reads CASSYLRASSGNTIYF. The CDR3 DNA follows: TGTGCCAGCAGTTACTTAAGGGCCTCCTCTGGAAACACCATATATTTT.

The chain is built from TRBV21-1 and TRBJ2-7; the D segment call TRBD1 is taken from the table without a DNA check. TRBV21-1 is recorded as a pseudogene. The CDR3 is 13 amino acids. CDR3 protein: CARTGTGAYEQYF. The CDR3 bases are TGTGCCAGAACGGGGACAGGGGCTTACGAGCAGTACTTC.